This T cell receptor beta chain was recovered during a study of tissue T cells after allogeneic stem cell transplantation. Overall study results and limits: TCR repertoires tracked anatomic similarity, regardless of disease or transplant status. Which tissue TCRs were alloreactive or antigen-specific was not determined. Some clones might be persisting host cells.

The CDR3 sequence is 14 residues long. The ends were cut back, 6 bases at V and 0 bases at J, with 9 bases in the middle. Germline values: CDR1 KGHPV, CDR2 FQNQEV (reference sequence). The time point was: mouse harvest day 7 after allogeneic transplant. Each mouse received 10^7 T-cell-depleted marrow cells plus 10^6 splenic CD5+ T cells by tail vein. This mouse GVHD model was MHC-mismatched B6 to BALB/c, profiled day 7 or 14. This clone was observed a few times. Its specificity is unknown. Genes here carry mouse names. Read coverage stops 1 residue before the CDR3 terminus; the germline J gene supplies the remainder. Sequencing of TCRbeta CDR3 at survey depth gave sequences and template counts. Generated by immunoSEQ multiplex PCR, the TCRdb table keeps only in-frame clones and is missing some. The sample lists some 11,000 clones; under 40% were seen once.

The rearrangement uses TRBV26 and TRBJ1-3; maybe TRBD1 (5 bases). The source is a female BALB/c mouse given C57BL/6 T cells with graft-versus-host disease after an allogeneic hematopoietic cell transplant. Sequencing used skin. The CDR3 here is CASSPDNSGNTLYF. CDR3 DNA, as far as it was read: TGTGCCAGCAGCCCGGACAATTCTGGAAATACGCTCTAT.